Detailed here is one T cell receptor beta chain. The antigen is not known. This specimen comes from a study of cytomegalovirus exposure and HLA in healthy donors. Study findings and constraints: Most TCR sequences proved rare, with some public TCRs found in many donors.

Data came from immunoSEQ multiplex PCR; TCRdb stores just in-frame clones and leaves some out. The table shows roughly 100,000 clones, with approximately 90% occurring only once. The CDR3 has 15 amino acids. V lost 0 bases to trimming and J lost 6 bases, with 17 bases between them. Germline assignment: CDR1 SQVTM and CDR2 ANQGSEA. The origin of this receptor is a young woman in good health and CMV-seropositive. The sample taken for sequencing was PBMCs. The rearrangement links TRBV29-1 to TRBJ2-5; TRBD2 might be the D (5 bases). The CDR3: CSVEDQRQAVQTQYF. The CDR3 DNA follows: TGCAGCGTTGAAGATCAGCGGCAGGCGGTACAGACCCAGTACTTC.